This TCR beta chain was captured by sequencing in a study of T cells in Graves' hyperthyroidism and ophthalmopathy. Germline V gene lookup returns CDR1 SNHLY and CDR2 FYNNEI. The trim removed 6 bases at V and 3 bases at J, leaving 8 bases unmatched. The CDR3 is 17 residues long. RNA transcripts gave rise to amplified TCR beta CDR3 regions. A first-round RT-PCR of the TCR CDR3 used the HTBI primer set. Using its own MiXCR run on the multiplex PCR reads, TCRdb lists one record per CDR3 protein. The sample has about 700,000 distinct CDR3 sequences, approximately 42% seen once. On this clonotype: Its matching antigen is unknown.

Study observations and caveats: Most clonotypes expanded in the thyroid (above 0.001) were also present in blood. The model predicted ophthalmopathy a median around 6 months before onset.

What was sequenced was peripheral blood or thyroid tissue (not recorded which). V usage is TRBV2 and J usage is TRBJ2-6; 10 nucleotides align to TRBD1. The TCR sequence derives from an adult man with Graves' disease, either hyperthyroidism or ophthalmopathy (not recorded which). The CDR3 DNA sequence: TGTGCCAGCAGACCGGGACAGGGGTACTATGGGGCCAACGTCCTGACTTTC. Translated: CASRPGQGYYGANVLTF.